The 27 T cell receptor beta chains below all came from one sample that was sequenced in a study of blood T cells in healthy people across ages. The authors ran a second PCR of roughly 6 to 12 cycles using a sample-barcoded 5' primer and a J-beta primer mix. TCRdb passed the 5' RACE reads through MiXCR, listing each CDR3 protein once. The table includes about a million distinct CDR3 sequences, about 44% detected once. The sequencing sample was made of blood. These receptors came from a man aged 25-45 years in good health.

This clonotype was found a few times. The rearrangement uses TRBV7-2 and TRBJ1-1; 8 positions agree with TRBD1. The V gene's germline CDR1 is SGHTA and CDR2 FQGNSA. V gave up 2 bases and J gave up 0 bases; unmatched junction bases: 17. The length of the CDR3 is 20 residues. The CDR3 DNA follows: TGTGCCAGCAGCTTAAGGACCAAAGGACAGGGTGTAAGAATGAACACTGAAGCTTTCTTT. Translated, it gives CASSLRTKGQGVRMNTEAFF.

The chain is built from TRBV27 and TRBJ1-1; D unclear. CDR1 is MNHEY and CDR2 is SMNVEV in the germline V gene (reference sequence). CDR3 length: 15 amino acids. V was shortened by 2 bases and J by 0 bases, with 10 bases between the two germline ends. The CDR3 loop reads CASSLGPSMNTEAFF. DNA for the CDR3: TGTGCCAGCAGTTTAGGTCCCTCGATGAACACTGAAGCTTTCTTT.

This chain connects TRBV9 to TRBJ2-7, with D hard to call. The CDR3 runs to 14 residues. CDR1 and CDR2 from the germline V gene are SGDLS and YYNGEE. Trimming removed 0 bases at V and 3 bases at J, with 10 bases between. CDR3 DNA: TGTGCCAGCAGCGTAGACGGGCAGGTCTACGAGCAGTACTTC. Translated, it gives CASSVDGQVYEQYF. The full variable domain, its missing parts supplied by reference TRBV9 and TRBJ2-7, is DSGVTQTPKHLITATGQRVTLRCSPRSGDLSVYWYQQSLDQGLQFLIQYYNGEERAKGNILERFSAQQFPDLHSELNLSSLELGDSALYFCASSVDGQVYEQYFGPGTRLTVT.

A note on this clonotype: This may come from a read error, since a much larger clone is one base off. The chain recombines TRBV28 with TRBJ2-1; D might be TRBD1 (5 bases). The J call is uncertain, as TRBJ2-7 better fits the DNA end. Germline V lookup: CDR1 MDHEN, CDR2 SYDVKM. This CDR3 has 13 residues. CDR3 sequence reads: CASSAGHYNEQYF. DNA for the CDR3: TGTGCCAGCAGTGCCGGACACTACAATGAGCAGTACTTC.

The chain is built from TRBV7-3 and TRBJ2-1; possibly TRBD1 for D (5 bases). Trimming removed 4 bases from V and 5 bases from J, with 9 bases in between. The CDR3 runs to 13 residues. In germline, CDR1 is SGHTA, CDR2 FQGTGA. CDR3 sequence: CASSSARDNEQFF. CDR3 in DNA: TGTGCCAGCAGCTCCGCCAGGGACAATGAGCAGTTCTTC.

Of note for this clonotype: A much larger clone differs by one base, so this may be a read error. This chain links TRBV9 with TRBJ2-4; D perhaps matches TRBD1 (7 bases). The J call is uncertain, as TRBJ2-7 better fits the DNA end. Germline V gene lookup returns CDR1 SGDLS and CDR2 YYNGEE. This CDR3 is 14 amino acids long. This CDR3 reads CASSPEQGGGEQYF. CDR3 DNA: TGTGCCAGCAGCCCCGAGCAGGGGGGAGGCGAGCAGTACTTC.

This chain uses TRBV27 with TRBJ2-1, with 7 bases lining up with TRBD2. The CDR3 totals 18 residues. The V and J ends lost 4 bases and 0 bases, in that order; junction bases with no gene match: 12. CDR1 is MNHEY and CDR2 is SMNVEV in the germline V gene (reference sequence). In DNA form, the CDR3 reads TGTGCCAGCAGTTCCCCCCTCCTAGCGGAGGACTCCTACAATGAGCAGTTCTTC. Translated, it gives CASSSPLLAEDSYNEQFF.

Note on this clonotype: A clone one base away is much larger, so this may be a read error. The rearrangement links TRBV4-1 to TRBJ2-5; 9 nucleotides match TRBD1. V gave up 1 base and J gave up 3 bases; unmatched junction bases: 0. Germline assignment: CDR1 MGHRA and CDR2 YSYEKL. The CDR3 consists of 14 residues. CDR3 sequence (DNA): TGCGCCAGCAGCCAAGGGACAGGGGAAGAGACCCAGTACTTC. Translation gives CASSQGTGEETQYF.

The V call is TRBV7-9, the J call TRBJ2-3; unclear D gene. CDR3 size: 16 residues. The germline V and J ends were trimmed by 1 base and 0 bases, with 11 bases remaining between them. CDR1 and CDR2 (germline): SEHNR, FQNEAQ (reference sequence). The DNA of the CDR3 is TGTGCCAGCAGCTTAGGGGCTGACACTAGCACAGATACGCAGTATTTT. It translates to CASSLGADTSTDTQYF.

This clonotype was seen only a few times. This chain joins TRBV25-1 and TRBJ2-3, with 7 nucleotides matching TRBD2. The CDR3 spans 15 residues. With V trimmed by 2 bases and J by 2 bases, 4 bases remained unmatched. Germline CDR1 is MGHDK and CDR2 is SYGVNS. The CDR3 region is CASSEGGGDTDTQYF. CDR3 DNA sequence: TGTGCCAGCAGTGAAGGTGGGGGGGACACAGATACGCAGTATTTT.

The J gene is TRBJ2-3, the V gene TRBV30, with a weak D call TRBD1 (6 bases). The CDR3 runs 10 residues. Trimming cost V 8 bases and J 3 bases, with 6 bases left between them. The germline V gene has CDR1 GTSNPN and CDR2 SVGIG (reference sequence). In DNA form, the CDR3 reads TGTGCCAGGGGGACAGATACGCAGTATTTT. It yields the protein CARGTDTQYF.

Here the CDR3 DNA reads TGTGCCAGCAGCCAATTAAAGACAGGGGGAATGTTCAATGAGCAGTTCTTC. This encodes CASSQLKTGGMFNEQFF. The V call is TRBV14, the J call TRBJ2-1; 9 bases are shared with TRBD1. This CDR3 is 17 amino acids long. The V gene's germline CDR1 is SGHDN and CDR2 FVKESK. The J segment lost 6 bases and the V segment lost 2 bases, leaving 11 bases of the junction unmatched. Together with reference TRBV14 and TRBJ2-1, the CDR3 gives the full variable domain: EAGVTQFPSHSVIEKGQTVTLRCDPISGHDNLYWYRRVMGKEIKFLLHFVKESKQDESGMPNNRFLAERTGGTYSTLKVQPAELEDSGVYFCASSQLKTGGMFNEQFFGPGTRLTVL.

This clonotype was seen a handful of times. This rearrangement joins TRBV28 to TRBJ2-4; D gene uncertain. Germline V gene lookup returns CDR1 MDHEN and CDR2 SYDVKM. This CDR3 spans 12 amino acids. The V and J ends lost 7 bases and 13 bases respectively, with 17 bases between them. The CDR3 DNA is TGTGCCAGCACCACACCCGGTCGTCAGCAGTACTTC. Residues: CASTTPGRQQYF.

The CDR3 spells CASAPRGGSTDTQYF. In DNA, the CDR3 is TGCGCCAGCGCACCGCGGGGGGGAAGCACAGATACGCAGTATTTT. The chain has TRBV5-1 and TRBJ2-3; TRBD2 matches at 9 bases. Germline CDR1 SGHRS, CDR2 YFSETQ. The junction had 6 bases not matched to a gene; V was cut back by 7 bases and J by 0 bases. The CDR3 contains 15 residues.

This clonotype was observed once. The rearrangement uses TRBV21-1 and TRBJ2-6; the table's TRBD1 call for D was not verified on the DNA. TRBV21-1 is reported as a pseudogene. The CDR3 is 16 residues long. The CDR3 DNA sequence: TGTGCCAGCCGGACAGCTGGGAACTCTGGGGCCAACGTCCTGACTTTC. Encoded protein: CASRTAGNSGANVLTF.

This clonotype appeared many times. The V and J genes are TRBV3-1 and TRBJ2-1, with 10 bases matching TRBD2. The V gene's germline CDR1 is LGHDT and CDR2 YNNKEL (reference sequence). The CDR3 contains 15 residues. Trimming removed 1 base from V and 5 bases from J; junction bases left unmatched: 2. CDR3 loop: CASSQASGGNNEQFF. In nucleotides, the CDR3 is TGTGCCAGCAGCCAAGCTAGCGGGGGAAACAATGAGCAGTTCTTC.

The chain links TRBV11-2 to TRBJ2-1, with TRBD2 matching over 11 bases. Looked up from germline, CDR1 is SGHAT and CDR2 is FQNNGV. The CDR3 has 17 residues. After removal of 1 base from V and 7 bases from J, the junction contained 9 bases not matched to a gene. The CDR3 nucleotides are TGTGCCAGCAGCTTAGTGGCTAGCGGGGGGTATCGTAATGAGCAGTTCTTC. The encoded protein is CASSLVASGGYRNEQFF.

The CDR3 nucleotides read TGCGCCAGCAGCCAAGACATCCGGCAAAATGAAAAACTGTTTTTT. It yields the protein CASSQDIRQNEKLFF. This sequence joins TRBV4-3 and TRBJ1-4; D call uncertain. V was clipped by 0 bases and J by 5 bases, with 10 bases between them. The CDR3 runs 15 residues. CDR1 LGHNA and CDR2 YSLEER come from the germline V gene.

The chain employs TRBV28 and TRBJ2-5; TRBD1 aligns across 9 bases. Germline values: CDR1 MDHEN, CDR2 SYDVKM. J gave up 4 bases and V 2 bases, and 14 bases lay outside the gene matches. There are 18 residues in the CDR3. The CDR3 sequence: CASSLLRTGAALVETQYF. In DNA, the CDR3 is TGTGCCAGCAGTTTACTCCGGACAGGGGCTGCTTTGGTAGAGACCCAGTACTTC.

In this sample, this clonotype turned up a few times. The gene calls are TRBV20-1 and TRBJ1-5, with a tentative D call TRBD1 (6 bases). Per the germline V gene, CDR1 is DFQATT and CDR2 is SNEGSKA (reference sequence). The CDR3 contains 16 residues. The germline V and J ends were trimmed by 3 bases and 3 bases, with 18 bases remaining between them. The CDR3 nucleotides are TGCAGTGCTAGCGCGAACAGGGCTCGGAACAATCAGCCCCAGCATTTT. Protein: CSASANRARNNQPQHF.

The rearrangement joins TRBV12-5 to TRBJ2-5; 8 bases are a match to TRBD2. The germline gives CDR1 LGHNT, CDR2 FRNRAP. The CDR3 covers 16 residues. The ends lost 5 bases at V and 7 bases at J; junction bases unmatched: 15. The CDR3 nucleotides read TGTGCTAGTGGTCCGGGTCGACGAGCGGGGGAAGGGACCCAGTACTTC. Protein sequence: CASGPGRRAGEGTQYF.

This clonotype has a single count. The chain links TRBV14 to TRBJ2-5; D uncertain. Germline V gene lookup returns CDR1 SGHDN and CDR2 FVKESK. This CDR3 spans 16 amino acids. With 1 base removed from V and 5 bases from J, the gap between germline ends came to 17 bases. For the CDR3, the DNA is TGTGCCAGCAGCCAAGCGTCGGGCTTCCTCCCCGAGACCCAGTACTTC. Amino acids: CASSQASGFLPETQYF.

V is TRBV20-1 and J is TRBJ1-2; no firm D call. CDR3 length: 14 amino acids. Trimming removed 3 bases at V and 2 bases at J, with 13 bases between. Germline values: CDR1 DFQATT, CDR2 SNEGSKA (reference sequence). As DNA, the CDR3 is TGCAGTGCTAGTAGGACGGCGGGGAACTATGGCTACACCTTC. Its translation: CSASRTAGNYGYTF.

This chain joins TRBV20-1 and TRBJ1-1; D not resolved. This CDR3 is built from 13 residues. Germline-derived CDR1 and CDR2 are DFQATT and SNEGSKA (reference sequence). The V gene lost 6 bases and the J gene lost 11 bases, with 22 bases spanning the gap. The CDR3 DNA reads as TGCAGTGCCCTACGGTCGGGCACCCAGTCGGCTTTCTTT. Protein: CSALRSGTQSAFF.

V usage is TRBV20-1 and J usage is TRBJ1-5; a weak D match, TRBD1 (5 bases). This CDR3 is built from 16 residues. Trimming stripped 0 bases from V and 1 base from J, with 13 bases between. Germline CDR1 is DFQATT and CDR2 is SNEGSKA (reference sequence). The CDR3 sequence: CSARDQEGVSNQPQHF. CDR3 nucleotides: TGCAGTGCTAGAGATCAAGAAGGGGTGAGCAATCAGCCCCAGCATTTT.

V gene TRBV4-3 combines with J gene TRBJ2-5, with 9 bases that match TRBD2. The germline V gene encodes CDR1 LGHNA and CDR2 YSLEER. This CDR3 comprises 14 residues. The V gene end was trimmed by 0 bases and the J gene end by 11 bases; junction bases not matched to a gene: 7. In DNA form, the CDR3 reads TGCGCCAGCAGCCAAGATAGCGGGGGTAATGAGCAGTACTTC. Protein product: CASSQDSGGNEQYF.

The CDR3 reads CASSAVLAYGNTIYF. The CDR3 bases are TGTGCCAGCAGCGCAGTTTTGGCCTACGGAAACACCATATATTTT. This chain joins TRBV7-9 and TRBJ1-3, with unresolved D. Trimming removed 5 bases from V and 4 bases from J, with 15 bases in between. The germline V gene encodes CDR1 SEHNR and CDR2 FQNEAQ (reference sequence). The CDR3 is 15 amino acids.